The 28 T cell receptor beta chains listed next were all sequenced from one sample in a study of T cells in Graves' hyperthyroidism and ophthalmopathy. Authors of the study amplified TCR beta CDR3 regions from RNA transcripts. HTBI primers were the set used in a first-round RT-PCR of the TCR CDR3. TCRdb processed the multiplex PCR reads anew with MiXCR; each CDR3 protein has one entry. Counted here are 350,000 or so distinct CDR3 sequences, around 20% occurring once; the ten biggest clones make up 50%. Material for sequencing was blood. These receptors all come from a woman aged 50 to 60 with Graves' hyperthyroidism.

This clonotype was found a few times. The chain links TRBV7-8 to TRBJ2-7, with TRBD1 identical over 9 bases. V was clipped by 7 bases and J by 1 base; unmatched bases: 8. Germline values: CDR1 SGHVS, CDR2 FQNEAQ. The CDR3 is 15 residues long. CDR3 bases: TGTGCCAGCACTCCCCGGACAGGGGCGTCCTACGAGCAGTACTTC. Protein sequence: CASTPRTGASYEQYF.

The rearrangement links TRBV11-2 to TRBJ1-5, with TRBD1 identical over 9 bases. The CDR3 is 15 residues long. Germline lookup yields CDR1 SGHAT and CDR2 FQNNGV. J lost 4 bases, V lost 5 bases, and 6 bases had no gene match. The CDR3 sequence is CASSGRTGVNQPQHF. In DNA, the CDR3 is TGTGCCAGCAGCGGGCGGACAGGGGTGAATCAGCCCCAGCATTTT.

This clonotype has a count of ten or more. CDR3 DNA sequence: TGTGCCAGCAGCGAGACGGGACAGGGCTATGAGCAGTTCTTC. This codes for CASSETGQGYEQFF. V usage is TRBV9 and J usage is TRBJ2-1, with 9 nucleotides matching TRBD1. This CDR3 region has 14 residues. Germline assignment: CDR1 SGDLS and CDR2 YYNGEE. Germline trimming cut 3 bases from V and 8 bases from J; bases unmatched to any gene: 6.

This clonotype was counted at least ten times. This chain joins TRBV3-1 and TRBJ1-2, with 8 bases lining up with TRBD1. Trimming cost V 1 base and J 3 bases; bases outside gene matches: 4. CDR1 is LGHDT, CDR2 YNNKEL, per germline (reference sequence). The CDR3 totals 15 residues. CDR3 residues: CASSQGGTGYYGYTF. The CDR3, as DNA: TGTGCCAGCAGCCAAGGGGGGACAGGATACTATGGCTACACCTTC.

The chain links TRBV5-4 to TRBJ2-1, with 10 bases identical to TRBD2. The V gene's germline CDR1 is SGHNT and CDR2 YYREEE (reference sequence). With 1 base clipped from V and 9 bases from J, the junction kept 7 bases outside the gene matches. The CDR3 loop spans 15 amino acids. For the CDR3, the DNA is TGTGCCAGCAGCTTGCAGCGGGAGGGCCGAGGTGAGCAGTTCTTC. Protein: CASSLQREGRGEQFF.

This clonotype was seen at least ten times. A junction boundary mismatches the germline segment, possibly from a read error. V gene TRBV5-5 combines with J gene TRBJ1-2; D remains unclear. The CDR3 length is 14 residues. Looked up from germline, CDR1 is SGHKS and CDR2 is YYEKEE (reference sequence). This CDR3 is CASSLFESNFGYTF. CDR3 coding DNA: TGTGCCAGCAGCTTATTTGAGTCGAACTTTGGCTACACCTTC.

The V gene is TRBV3-1, the J gene TRBJ2-2, with TRBD1 matching 8 bases. J lost 7 bases, V lost 6 bases, and 7 bases had no gene match. Germline V lookup: CDR1 LGHDT, CDR2 YNNKEL (reference sequence). The CDR3 totals 14 residues. CDR3 in DNA: TGTGCCAGCAGTACCCAGGGGGCGGGCGGGGAGCTGTTTTTT. It codes for CASSTQGAGGELFF.

This sequence joins TRBV5-1 and TRBJ2-7; no definite D call. V was cut by 0 bases and J by 6 bases, with 7 bases left in between. The CDR3 contains 12 residues. In germline, CDR1 is SGHRS, CDR2 YFSETQ. DNA of the CDR3: TGCGCCAGCAGCTTGGAGGGTCGCGAGCAGTACTTC. The encoded protein is CASSLEGREQYF.

This clonotype was recorded many times. V and J are TRBV2 and TRBJ2-1; 13 positions agree with TRBD2. The J segment lost 2 bases and the V segment lost 4 bases, leaving 11 bases of the junction unmatched. CDR1 and CDR2 from the germline V gene are SNHLY and FYNNEI. The CDR3 is made up of 19 amino acids. The chain's CDR3 is CASSAGLAGPTFPYNEQFF. The CDR3, as DNA: TGTGCCAGCAGTGCGGGACTAGCGGGGCCCACATTTCCCTACAATGAGCAGTTCTTC.

This clonotype was observed many times. The J gene is TRBJ2-1, the V gene TRBV7-9; 10 bases agree with TRBD1. Germline-derived CDR1 and CDR2 are SEHNR and FQNEAQ (reference sequence). The CDR3 is 17 amino acids. The V segment lost 4 bases and the J segment 7 bases; nucleotides outside the gene matches: 13. CDR3 region: CASSSLKRQGALNEQFF. The DNA of the CDR3 is TGTGCCAGCAGCTCCTTAAAGAGACAGGGGGCTTTGAATGAGCAGTTCTTC.

This clonotype was found a few times. The chain employs TRBV6-2 or TRBV6-3 and TRBJ2-5; TRBD2 matches 9 bases. The CDR3 runs to 22 residues. Germline V gives CDR1 MNHEY, CDR2 SVGEGT. After removal of 2 bases from V and 4 bases from J, the junction contained 26 bases not matched to a gene. In nucleotides, the CDR3 is TGTGCCAGCAGTTACAGAGACGGGACTAGCCGGGCGCCGTTGTTCAAGGGAGAGACCCAGTACTTC. Protein sequence: CASSYRDGTSRAPLFKGETQYF.

This clonotype was detected ten times or more. The chain has TRBV28 and TRBJ2-7; D possibly matches TRBD1 or TRBD2 (5 bases each). The CDR3 sequence is 13 residues long. V was cut by 10 bases and J by 6 bases, with 19 bases left in between. Per germline, CDR1 MDHEN and CDR2 SYDVKM. CDR3 loop: CATTRDPKVEQYF. CDR3 sequence (DNA): TGTGCCACCACCAGGGACCCCAAGGTCGAGCAGTACTTC.

This clonotype has ten or more counts. The chain recombines TRBV30 with TRBJ2-7, with 7 bases fitting TRBD1. The trim removed 4 bases at V and 3 bases at J, leaving 6 bases unmatched. This CDR3 spans 13 amino acids. Germline-derived CDR1 and CDR2 are GTSNPN and SVGIG (reference sequence). CDR3 nucleotides: TGTGCCTGGAATCCGACAGGGAACTACGAGCAGTACTTC. Protein product: CAWNPTGNYEQYF.

The chain uses TRBV6-4 and TRBJ2-3; 12 bases map to TRBD2. V lost 0 bases, J lost 8 bases, and 9 bases stayed unmatched. Germline assignment: CDR1 MRHNA and CDR2 SNTAGT. This CDR3 comprises 17 residues. The CDR3 nucleotides are TGTGCCAGCAGTGACTCCCCGACTAGCGGGAGCAGAGGTACGCAGTATTTT. It is translated as CASSDSPTSGSRGTQYF.

The chain combines TRBV27 with TRBJ2-1; D tentatively reads TRBD1 or TRBD2 (5 bases each). Per germline, CDR1 MNHEY and CDR2 SMNVEV (reference sequence). The V end lost 5 bases, the J end lost 8 bases, and 22 bases lay between the germline ends. The CDR3 is 16 residues long. For the CDR3, the DNA is TGTGCCAGCAGTGAAGGGGCGGGCCTCTTGATAGATGAGCAGTTCTTC. Translated, it gives CASSEGAGLLIDEQFF.

This rearrangement joins TRBV5-1 to TRBJ2-1, with 12 bases fitting TRBD1. Germline loops: CDR1 SGHRS, CDR2 YFSETQ. The CDR3 consists of 16 residues. Trimming removed 5 bases from V and 9 bases from J; junction bases left unmatched: 12. The CDR3 nucleotides are TGCGCCAGCAGAGAACCGGGACAGGGGGCTGTTGGTGAGCAGTTCTTC. It specifies CASREPGQGAVGEQFF.

This clonotype was counted many times. The chain joins TRBV6-6 to TRBJ2-7, with 8 bases aligning to TRBD2. Germline loops: CDR1 MNHNY, CDR2 SVGAGI (reference sequence). The length of the CDR3 is 17 residues. V lost 0 bases to trimming and J lost 0 bases; unmatched junction nucleotides: 7. The CDR3 spells CASSYSTAGGSSYEQYF. The CDR3 region has the DNA TGTGCCAGCAGTTACTCGACCGCGGGGGGAAGCTCCTACGAGCAGTACTTC.

The rearrangement joins TRBV27 to TRBJ2-7, with 11 bases identical to TRBD2. The CDR3 loop spans 16 amino acids. V was clipped by 6 bases and J by 0 bases; unmatched bases: 7. Germline CDR1 MNHEY, CDR2 SMNVEV (reference sequence). CDR3 nucleotides: TGTGCCAGCAGCTTTGCGACTAGCGGGAACTCCTACGAGCAGTACTTC. Translated, it gives CASSFATSGNSYEQYF.

The sample holds a few counts of this clonotype. The chain has TRBV9 and TRBJ2-5; D is ambiguous. Germline-derived CDR1 and CDR2 are SGDLS and YYNGEE. This CDR3 has 12 residues. The V end lost 0 bases, the J end lost 7 bases, and 7 bases lay between the germline ends. The CDR3 DNA sequence: TGTGCCAGCAGCGTAGGGGATGGGACCCAGTACTTC. It is translated as CASSVGDGTQYF. The variable domain in full, completed from reference TRBV9 and TRBJ2-5, reads DSGVTQTPKHLITATGQRVTLRCSPRSGDLSVYWYQQSLDQGLQFLIQYYNGEERAKGNILERFSAQQFPDLHSELNLSSLELGDSALYFCASSVGDGTQYFGPGTRLLVL.

CDR3 in amino acids: CASSPPGQETQYF. CDR3 coding DNA: TGTGCCAGCTCACCTCCGGGACAAGAGACCCAGTACTTC. V usage is TRBV18 and J usage is TRBJ2-5; weak D call: TRBD2 (5 bases). Per germline, CDR1 KGHSH and CDR2 LQKENI. The CDR3 is 13 residues long. V was pared by 3 bases and J by 2 bases, with 7 bases between.

The rearrangement links TRBV29-1 to TRBJ2-2; 7 positions match TRBD1. The CDR3 length is 12 residues. CDR1 is SQVTM, CDR2 ANQGSEA, per germline. V shed 5 bases, J shed 7 bases, and the junction held 4 bases outside the gene matches. This CDR3 is CSVSQGIGELFF. In DNA form, the CDR3 reads TGCAGCGTTTCACAGGGGATCGGGGAGCTGTTTTTT.

The table lists this clonotype with many counts. The gene calls are TRBV6-1 and TRBJ1-2; D gene unclear. The germline V and J ends were trimmed by 6 bases and 0 bases, with 11 bases remaining between them. The CDR3 totals 14 residues. Germline loops: CDR1 MNHNS, CDR2 SASEGT. The CDR3, as DNA: TGTGCCAGCAGCCCCGCTGCGTCTAACTATGGCTACACCTTC. This codes for CASSPAASNYGYTF.

This clonotype showed up many times. The J gene is TRBJ2-5, the V gene TRBV12-3 or TRBV12-4; perhaps TRBD1 as D (5 bases). Trimming shortened V by 6 bases and J by 2 bases, and 16 bases separated the two germline ends. This CDR3 spans 15 amino acids. The CDR3 reads CASSQGAPPQETQYF. DNA for the CDR3: TGTGCCAGCAGCCAAGGGGCTCCCCCTCAAGAGACCCAGTACTTC.

The rearrangement joins TRBV9 to TRBJ2-4, with D possibly being TRBD2 (6 bases). CDR1 and CDR2 from the germline V gene are SGDLS and YYNGEE. The CDR3 sequence is 14 residues long. V gave up 3 bases and J gave up 9 bases, with 16 bases separating them. The CDR3, as DNA: TGTGCCAGCAGCGCGGGGACTCTTGTAGGCATTCAGTACTTC. This codes for CASSAGTLVGIQYF.

This clonotype was recorded at least ten times. The rearrangement links TRBV3-1 to TRBJ1-3; weak D call: TRBD1 (6 bases). Trimming shortened V by 1 base and J by 2 bases, and 12 bases separated the two germline ends. Germline CDR1 reads LGHDT; CDR2 reads YNNKEL (reference sequence). This CDR3 is built from 16 residues. The chain's CDR3 is CASSQVWGAPGNTIYF. CDR3 DNA: TGTGCCAGCAGCCAAGTTTGGGGGGCGCCTGGAAACACCATATATTTT.

This chain connects TRBV6-1 to TRBJ2-3, with a tentative D call TRBD2 (5 bases). V lost 5 bases and J lost 2, with 20 bases in between. The germline V gene encodes CDR1 MNHNS and CDR2 SASEGT. CDR3 size: 17 residues. DNA for the CDR3: TGTGCCAGCAGTTTACGAGGACTGGAACTAGTCACAGATACGCAGTATTTT. Translating it yields CASSLRGLELVTDTQYF.

This clonotype was detected many times. This rearrangement joins TRBV20-1 to TRBJ1-2, with D perhaps TRBD1 (5 bases). Trimming cost V 8 bases and J 8 bases, with 18 bases left between them. The CDR3 runs 12 residues. Germline assignment: CDR1 DFQATT and CDR2 SNEGSKA (reference sequence). CDR3 nucleotide sequence: TGCAGTTGTTCACAGGCGGGGAGGGGCTACACCTTC. Translation gives CSCSQAGRGYTF.

This clonotype appeared many times. The gene calls are TRBV11-2 and TRBJ2-4, with D perhaps TRBD1 or TRBD2 (5 bases each). The germline CDR1 and CDR2 sequences are SGHAT and FQNNGV. This CDR3 spans 14 amino acids. Deletions cut 5 bases from V and 5 bases from J, with 13 bases between. CDR3 sequence: CASSKISGQNIQYF. CDR3 bases: TGTGCCAGCAGCAAAATTTCGGGGCAAAACATTCAGTACTTC.